This T cell receptor (beta chain) is drawn from a study of cytomegalovirus exposure and HLA in healthy donors. Notes on this clone: The antigen is not known.

The study's findings and limits: For most TCR beta V segments, an earlier analysis put the productive rate at about 87% or about 30% of the time. Later analysis found that TCR beta chains associated with HLA were more clonally expanded than other, equally common chains. In a later analysis, HLA-C alleles had the fewest associated TCRs, DRB1 alleles the most. Later analysis suggested most CMV-associated TCR beta chains were HLA-restricted.

Germline V gene lookup returns CDR1 SNHLY and CDR2 FYNNEI. V was shortened by 4 bases and J by 5 bases, with 15 bases between the two germline ends. This CDR3 contains 15 residues. The PCR contained 60 Vbeta and 13 Jbeta primers. Assay: immunoSEQ multiplex PCR; the TCRdb copy retains only in-frame clones and omits some. The sample consists of some 150,000 clones, around 83% of them appearing once. This clonotype was sampled from a woman aged 45-65 years in good health and CMV-seropositive. This chain joins TRBV2 and TRBJ2-1, with a tentative D call TRBD2 (6 bases). The source material was PBMCs. The CDR3 region has the DNA TGTGCCAGCAGTGTTCGACTAGGGATCCACAATGAGCAGTTCTTC. It codes for CASSVRLGIHNEQFF.